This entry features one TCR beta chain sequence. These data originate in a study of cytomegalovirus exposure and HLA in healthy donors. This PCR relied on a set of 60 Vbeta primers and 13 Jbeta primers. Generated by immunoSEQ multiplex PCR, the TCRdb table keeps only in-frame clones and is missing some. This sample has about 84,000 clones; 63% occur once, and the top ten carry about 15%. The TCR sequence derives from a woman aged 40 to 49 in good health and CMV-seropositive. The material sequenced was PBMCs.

The CDR3 DNA follows: TGTGCCAGCAGTGAACCCGGGGAGACTGAAGCTTTCTTT. Translation gives CASSEPGETEAFF. This sequence joins TRBV6-1 and TRBJ1-1; D gene unclear. This CDR3 is 13 amino acids long. Germline-derived CDR1 and CDR2 are MNHNS and SASEGT. V shed 2 bases and J shed 5 bases, with 9 bases lying between them.